Listed below are T cell receptor beta chains from one sample, sequenced in a study of cytomegalovirus exposure and HLA in healthy donors. The assay was immunoSEQ multiplex PCR, and TCRdb's table has in-frame clones only and misses some. The sample has roughly 100,000 clones, over 55% seen once. The sample comprised PBMCs. The receptors come from a boy between 5 and 17 years old in good health and CMV-seropositive. The CDR3 runs from the conserved cysteine through the conserved F or W. The D gene is left open where the match is weak. For some rows the clone size is stated as once, few or many, or as a class when expanded; others skip it.

V gene,J gene,D gene,clone size,CDR3 DNA,CDR3 protein
TRBV5-1,TRBJ1-4,TRBD1,NA,TGCGCCAGCAGTTTGAATCCTCGGACAGGGATCGTTGAAAAACTGTTTTTT,CASSLNPRTGIVEKLFF
TRBV5-1,TRBJ1-2,NA,once,TGCGCCAGCAGCTTGGCCGGACAGCGAAACTATGGCTACCCCTTC,CASSLAGQRNYGYPF
TRBV5-5,TRBJ2-5,TRBD1,NA,TGTGCCAGCAGCTTGCCGGGACAGGGGGGTATGGAGACCCAGTACTTC,CASSLPGQGGMETQYF
TRBV4-1,TRBJ2-5,TRBD1,NA,TGCGCCAGCAGCCCCCCGGGACAGGGCTGGACCCAGTACTTC,CASSPPGQGWTQYF
TRBV7-8,TRBJ1-2,NA,NA,TGTGCCAGCAGCTTAGGGATCACGTCGGCGGATGGCTACACCTTC,CASSLGITSADGYTF
TRBV2,TRBJ2-7,TRBD2,few,TGTGCCAGCAGTGATTCTAGCGGGAGCCTAACGGGGGAGCAGTACTTC,CASSDSSGSLTGEQYF
TRBV2,TRBJ2-6,TRBD2,NA,TGTGCCAGCCGGCCGACGGGAGGGGGGTACGGGGCCAACGTCCTGACTTTC,CASRPTGGGYGANVLTF
TRBV6-1,TRBJ1-1,NA,NA,TGTGCCAGCAGTGATGTCAGGGTGCTGAACACTGAAGCTTTCTTT,CASSDVRVLNTEAFF
TRBV4-2,TRBJ1-1,TRBD1,NA,TGTGCCAGCAGCCAGGGGACAGTCATGAACACTGAAGCTTTCTTT,CASSQGTVMNTEAFF
TRBV25-1,TRBJ1-5,TRBD1,NA,TGTGCCAGCAGTCCAACAGGGGTTCAAGGTGGGACCCAGCATTTT,CASSPTGVQGGTQHF
TRBV6-1,TRBJ1-2,NA,few,TGTGCCAGTTGGGAGATCCGATATGGCTACACCTTC,CASWEIRYGYTF
TRBV29-1,TRBJ1-2,TRBD1,NA,TGCAGCGTTGAGGGCGGACAGGGGCGGTATGGCTACACCTTC,CSVEGGQGRYGYTF
TRBV5-6,TRBJ1-5,NA,NA,TGTGCCAGCAGCTTGTTGAGTCAGCCCCAGCATTTT,CASSLLSQPQHF
TRBV15,TRBJ2-3,TRBD2,NA,TGTGCCACCAGCATTGCGGGGGACTCCACAGATACGCAGTATTTT,CATSIAGDSTDTQYF
TRBV6-5,TRBJ2-2,NA,NA,TGTGCCAGCAGTGGAACCGGGACATTCATCGGGGAGCTGTTTTTT,CASSGTGTFIGELFF
TRBV6-6,TRBJ1-6,NA,few,TGTGCCAGCAGTTACTCGAGGGTAGATTCACCCCTCCACTTT,CASSYSRVDSPLHF
TRBV2,TRBJ1-2,NA,NA,TGTGCCAGCACTCCACAGGGTAATCTGGACTATGGCTACACCTTC,CASTPQGNLDYGYTF
TRBV7-2,TRBJ2-3,NA,few,TGTGCCAGCAGCTCAATAGTGGCAGATACGCAGTATTTT,CASSSIVADTQYF
TRBV7-9,TRBJ2-3,TRBD1,NA,TGTGCCAGCAGCCGAGGGGCAGGGACAGGGACAGATACGCAGTATTTT,CASSRGAGTGTDTQYF
TRBV14,TRBJ2-7,TRBD1,NA,TGTGCCAGCAGACAGGGGCGGATTTTCTACGAGCAGTACTTC,CASRQGRIFYEQYF
TRBV9,TRBJ2-7,TRBD2,NA,TGTGCCAGCAGCGTAGCGGCGGGAGGGTACGACGAGCAGTACTTC,CASSVAAGGYDEQYF
TRBV5-4,TRBJ2-7,NA,NA,TGTGCCAGCAGCCCTCGACAGGATTCCTACGAGCAGTACTTC,CASSPRQDSYEQYF
TRBV7-2,TRBJ1-6,NA,NA,TGTGCCAGCAGGCAGGGAAATAATTCACCCCTCCACTTT,CASRQGNNSPLHF
TRBV2,TRBJ1-2,NA,NA,TGTGCCAGCAGTGAGGCAGATCTTAACTATGGCTACACCTTC,CASSEADLNYGYTF
TRBV5-1,TRBJ2-5,TRBD2,NA,TGCGCCAGCAGCTTGCAGGGCGGGGGTGGCCAAGAGACCCAGTACTTC,CASSLQGGGGQETQYF
TRBV5-1,TRBJ2-7,TRBD1,few,TGCGCCAGCAGCTTGGGGACAGGGGGGCTGTCCTACGAGCAGTACTTC,CASSLGTGGLSYEQYF
TRBV18,TRBJ2-7,TRBD1,NA,TGTGCCAGCTCACCGGGACAGGGGCGCTCCGAGCAGTACTTC,CASSPGQGRSEQYF
TRBV29-1,TRBJ2-7,NA,NA,TGCAGCGTTGAAGAGGAACAGGGACCCTCCTACGAGCAGTACTTC,CSVEEEQGPSYEQYF
TRBV28,TRBJ2-7,NA,NA,TGTGCCAGCAGACCTGACAGGTTCCTCTCCTACGAGCAGTACTTC,CASRPDRFLSYEQYF
TRBV7-2,TRBJ2-7,NA,once,TGTGCCAGCAGCTTAGGTGAGCCCAGGATCTACGAGCAGTACTTC,CASSLGEPRIYEQYF
TRBV23-1,TRBJ1-1,TRBD1,NA,TGCGCCAGCAGTCAAAGCGAGCAGAGGGGGCACACTGAAGCTTTCTTT,CASSQSEQRGHTEAFF
TRBV6-1,TRBJ1-6,TRBD1,NA,TGTGCCAGCAGTGATAGGACAGGGAGTTCACCCCTCCACTTT,CASSDRTGSSPLHF
TRBV29-1,TRBJ2-1,TRBD1,NA,TGCAGCGTCCGGGACAGGTCCTCCTACAATGAGCAGTTCTTC,CSVRDRSSYNEQFF
TRBV28,TRBJ2-4,NA,once,TGTGCCAGCAGTCGACAGTATTTAGCCAAAAACATTCAGTACTTC,CASSRQYLAKNIQYF
TRBV2,TRBJ2-7,NA,NA,TGTGCCAGCAGGATTACAGGGAGCGAGCAGTACTTC,CASRITGSEQYF
TRBV11-2,TRBJ2-4,NA,NA,TGTGCCAGCAGCCCCGTGGGGGGACGATCAGGGCTCCTGTACTTC,CASSPVGGRSGLLYF
TRBV7-2,TRBJ1-5,NA,NA,TGTGCCAGCAGCTTAAAATCAGGGGTCCAGCCCCAGCATTTT,CASSLKSGVQPQHF
TRBV19,TRBJ2-3,NA,NA,TGTGCCAGTAGTATCCCTTGGGGGGCGCAGTATTTT,CASSIPWGAQYF
TRBV6-5,TRBJ2-7,NA,few,TGTGCCAGCAGTTACGGGGGGTCCTACGAGCAGTACTTC,CASSYGGSYEQYF
TRBV6-5,TRBJ1-3,NA,few,TGTGCCAGCAGTTTGCAGGCTGGAAACACCATATATTTT,CASSLQAGNTIYF
TRBV7-2,TRBJ2-7,TRBD2,NA,TGTGCCAGCAGCTTAGCTAGCGGGACTCCCGTTTACGAGCAGTACTTC,CASSLASGTPVYEQYF